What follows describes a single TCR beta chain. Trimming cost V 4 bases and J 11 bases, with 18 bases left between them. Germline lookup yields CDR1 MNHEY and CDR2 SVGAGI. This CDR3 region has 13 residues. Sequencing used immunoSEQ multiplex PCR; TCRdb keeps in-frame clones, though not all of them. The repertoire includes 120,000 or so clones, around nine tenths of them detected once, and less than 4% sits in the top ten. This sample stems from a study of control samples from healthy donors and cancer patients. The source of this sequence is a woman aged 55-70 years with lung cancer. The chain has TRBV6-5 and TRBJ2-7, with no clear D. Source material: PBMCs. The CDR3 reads CASSSAGREPEYF. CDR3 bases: TGTGCCAGCAGTTCCGCCGGTCGAGAACCGGAGTACTTC.